The 31 T cell receptor beta chains reported below all come from one sample, sequenced in a study of T cell repertoires in cytomegalovirus infection. Antigens of these TCRs are unknown. TCRdb processed the reads anew with MiXCR; each CDR3 protein has one entry. The table shows some 800,000 distinct CDR3 sequences, with almost 30% occurring only once. The source material was cultured CD8+ T cells from PBMCs, sampled from culture after CMV antigen stimulation. All receptors come from a human donor in good health (CMV status not recorded). Some clones in this sample may be carry-over from other donors' samples.

The chain carries TRBV5-1 and TRBJ2-1; TRBD1 matches at 7 bases. The germline CDR1 and CDR2 sequences are SGHRS and YFSETQ. This CDR3 contains 15 residues. Trimming at V came to 3 bases and at J to 6 bases, leaving 9 bases not matched to a gene. This chain's CDR3 is CASSYSGTVFNEQFF. CDR3 in DNA: TGCGCCAGCAGCTACTCCGGGACAGTTTTCAATGAGCAGTTCTTC. The full variable domain, with the rest looked up from reference TRBV5-1 and TRBJ2-1, is KAGVTQTPRYLIKTRGQQVTLSCSPISGHRSVSWYQQTPGQGLQFLFEYFSETQRNKGNFPGRFSGRQFSNSRSEMNVSTLELGDSALYLCASSYSGTVFNEQFFGPGTRLTVL.

This clonotype was seen a handful of times. The chain is built from TRBV6-2 or TRBV6-3 and TRBJ1-5; 9 nucleotides match TRBD1. This CDR3 comprises 18 residues. Germline trimming cut 5 bases from V and 5 bases from J; bases unmatched to any gene: 16. Germline CDR1 is MNHEY and CDR2 is SVGEGT. The DNA of the CDR3 is TGTGCCAGCAGTCGGGACAGGGAGATGATCTACCTATATCAGCCCCAGCATTTT. Encoded protein: CASSRDREMIYLYQPQHF.

The V gene is TRBV12-3 or TRBV12-4, the J gene TRBJ2-5; 7 nucleotides agree with TRBD2. The V gene end was trimmed by 3 bases and the J gene end by 1 base; junction bases not matched to a gene: 5. The CDR3 has 15 residues. CDR3 in amino acids: CASSLGAGPQETQYF. In nucleotides, the CDR3 is TGTGCCAGCAGTTTGGGAGCGGGGCCCCAAGAGACCCAGTACTTC.

The genes are TRBV6-6 and TRBJ1-2; D gene ambiguous. CDR1 is MNHNY, CDR2 SVGAGI, per germline (reference sequence). V was pared by 0 bases and J by 9 bases, with 11 bases between. This CDR3 has 13 residues. The CDR3 coding sequence is TGTGCCAGCAGTTACTCGGGCATTTATAGCTACACCTTC. Its translation is CASSYSGIYSYTF.

There are many counts of this clonotype. The chain uses TRBV12-3 or TRBV12-4 and TRBJ2-5, with D possibly matching TRBD2 (6 bases). Trimming shortened V by 6 bases and J by 4 bases, and 9 bases separated the two germline ends. CDR3 length: 12 amino acids. Here the CDR3 reads CASSFGGETQYF. Written as DNA, the CDR3 is TGTGCCAGCAGCTTCGGGGGAGAGACCCAGTACTTC.

This clonotype was seen only a few times. The chain employs TRBV28 and TRBJ1-1; 7 bases align to TRBD1. The V and J ends lost 2 bases and 0 bases, in that order; junction bases with no gene match: 12. CDR1 is MDHEN and CDR2 is SYDVKM in the germline V gene. This CDR3 is 18 amino acids long. The CDR3 bases are TGTGCCAGCAGTTTACCCCCGGGACAGATACACATGAACACTGAAGCTTTCTTT. It specifies CASSLPPGQIHMNTEAFF.

Details on this clonotype: A much larger clone lies a single base off, so this may be a read error. The chain links TRBV7-6 to TRBJ1-2, with D perhaps matching TRBD1 (6 bases). The germline V gene encodes CDR1 SGHVS and CDR2 FNYEAQ. The CDR3 sequence is 22 residues long. CDR3 loop: CVSSTTVYRRRDNDDPGYGYTF. The CDR3, as DNA: TGTGTCAGCAGTACAACTGTATACCGCCGCCGGGACAACGACGATCCGGGCTATGGCTACACCTTC.

This clonotype appeared a few times. This sequence joins TRBV20-1 and TRBJ1-6; 7 positions agree with TRBD1. V dropped 1 base and J dropped 7; count of bases not matched to a gene: 7. The CDR3 runs 15 residues. Germline V gives CDR1 DFQATT, CDR2 SNEGSKA (reference sequence). This CDR3 is CSARGGGQPNSPLHF. CDR3 DNA sequence: TGCAGTGCTAGAGGTGGGGGACAGCCAAATTCACCCCTCCACTTT.

In DNA, the CDR3 is TGCAGTGCTAGCCCGAGAATTCGAGCGGGGGGGTCCACAGATACGCAGTATTTT. It is translated as CSASPRIRAGGSTDTQYF. The J gene is TRBJ2-3, the V gene TRBV20-1, with TRBD2 matching 10 bases. The V and J ends lost 3 bases and 2 bases, in that order; junction bases with no gene match: 14. The germline V gene has CDR1 DFQATT and CDR2 SNEGSKA (reference sequence). The CDR3 consists of 18 residues.

The chain couples TRBV7-9 to TRBJ2-5, with D maybe TRBD1 (5 bases). Trimming took off 5 bases at V and 8 bases at J, with 12 bases between the two ends. Germline lookup yields CDR1 SEHNR and CDR2 FQNEAQ (reference sequence). The CDR3 runs to 12 residues. The CDR3 sequence is CASSNDSRTQYF. CDR3 sequence (DNA): TGTGCCAGCAGCAATGACAGTCGAACCCAGTACTTC.

This chain joins TRBV27 and TRBJ1-1; 8 bases align to TRBD1. Per germline, CDR1 MNHEY and CDR2 SMNVEV (reference sequence). The CDR3 has 13 amino acids. J lost 1 base, V lost 8 bases, and 3 bases had no gene match. This CDR3 is CASQGAPNTEAFF. The CDR3 DNA sequence: TGTGCCAGCCAGGGGGCACCGAACACTGAAGCTTTCTTT.

CDR3 protein: CASSLLHPNSPLHF. The CDR3, as DNA: TGTGCCAGCAGTTTATTACACCCTAATTCACCCCTCCACTTT. V is TRBV27 and J is TRBJ1-6; D is unresolved. CDR3 length: 14 residues. V lost 1 base, J lost 6 bases, and 7 bases lay in between. Looked up from germline, CDR1 is MNHEY and CDR2 is SMNVEV (reference sequence).

This clonotype was counted only a few times. CDR3 region: CASSPDYGTDEYQETQYF. CDR3 DNA: TGTGCCAGCAGCCCTGATTACGGGACAGATGAGTACCAAGAGACCCAGTACTTC. The chain recombines TRBV12-3 or TRBV12-4 with TRBJ2-5; 7 bases match TRBD1. The CDR3 is made up of 18 amino acids. With V trimmed by 6 bases and J by 0 bases, 16 bases remained unmatched.

This clonotype has just a few counts. The V gene is TRBV12-3 or TRBV12-4, the J gene TRBJ2-3, with unresolved D. V was clipped by 1 base and J by 7 bases, with 9 bases between them. The CDR3 length is 13 residues. CDR3 DNA: TGTGCCAGCAGTTTAGGTCAGCCTAATACGCAGTATTTT. As protein: CASSLGQPNTQYF.

The rearrangement joins TRBV2 to TRBJ1-2; no clear D. V lost 2 bases and J 0 bases, leaving 16 bases between the germline ends. Germline lookup yields CDR1 SNHLY and CDR2 FYNNEI. The CDR3 has 17 amino acids. The CDR3 coding sequence is TGTGCCAGCAGTGAAACAGATCGGCCACAGCCTAACTATGGCTACACCTTC. Protein product: CASSETDRPQPNYGYTF.

This rearrangement joins TRBV19 to TRBJ2-1; TRBD1 or TRBD2 may be the D gene (5 bases each). CDR3 length: 15 residues. Trimming cost V 3 bases and J 4 bases, with 13 bases left between them. Germline assignment: CDR1 LNHDA and CDR2 SQIVND (reference sequence). The DNA for the CDR3 is TGTGCCAGTAGTATTACCGGGACGGAGTACAATGAGCAGTTCTTC. It is translated as CASSITGTEYNEQFF.

In its sample, this clonotype was seen many times. The gene calls are TRBV7-8 and TRBJ2-7, with 7 bases matching TRBD2. The CDR3 is 17 amino acids. The V gene end was trimmed by 5 bases and the J gene end by 3 bases; junction bases not matched to a gene: 16. Germline V gene data show CDR1 as SGHVS and CDR2 as FQNEAQ. CDR3 sequence: CASSPAGRGEVYYEQYF. As DNA, the CDR3 is TGTGCCAGCAGCCCGGCGGGTCGGGGGGAGGTTTACTACGAGCAGTACTTC.

This clonotype was found a few times. This sequence joins TRBV10-3 and TRBJ2-3; 13 bases map to TRBD2. CDR3 size: 18 residues. V lost 6 bases and J lost 2; bases outside the gene matches: 11. Germline V gives CDR1 ENHRY, CDR2 SYGVKD. The CDR3 sequence is CAISQTSGGAGPTDTQYF. CDR3 DNA: TGTGCCATCAGCCAAACTAGCGGGGGGGCCGGGCCCACAGATACGCAGTATTTT.

The chain joins TRBV27 to TRBJ2-7; D perhaps matches TRBD2 (5 bases). The V end lost 3 bases, the J end lost 1 base, and 13 bases lay between the germline ends. CDR3 length equals 15 residues. Per the germline V gene, CDR1 is MNHEY and CDR2 is SMNVEV (reference sequence). The CDR3 bases are TGTGCCAGCAGTTTCGGTCTCGGGGTGTCCTACGAGCAGTACTTC. Translating gives CASSFGLGVSYEQYF.

The chain links TRBV2 to TRBJ2-1; no firm D call. Germline-derived CDR1 and CDR2 are SNHLY and FYNNEI. The V end lost 4 bases, the J end lost 7 bases, and 17 bases lay between the germline ends. The CDR3 has 15 residues. CDR3 in amino acids: CASSASSGGVNEQFF. As DNA, the CDR3 is TGTGCCAGCAGTGCTTCTAGTGGTGGGGTTAATGAGCAGTTCTTC.

The gene calls are TRBV10-3 and TRBJ1-3, with 8 bases identical to TRBD1. Germline CDR1 ENHRY, CDR2 SYGVKD. This CDR3 has 16 residues. V lost 5 bases to trimming and J lost 0 bases; unmatched junction nucleotides: 6. The CDR3 reads CAISWTGTISGNTIYF. The CDR3 DNA sequence: TGTGCCATCAGTTGGACAGGGACGATCTCTGGAAACACCATATATTTT.

This rearrangement joins TRBV5-3 to TRBJ2-3, with 8 bases lining up with TRBD1. TRBV5-3 is treated as an ORF (open reading frame) with a function not yet certain. The V and J ends lost 8 bases and 11 bases, in that order; junction bases with no gene match: 13. The CDR3 length is 13 residues. CDR3 in amino acids: CASSLDRGNMQYF. The CDR3 DNA reads as TGTGCCAGCAGCCTCGACAGGGGAAATATGCAGTATTTT.

This chain links TRBV7-6 with TRBJ2-2, with 8 bases fitting TRBD2. Germline-derived CDR1 and CDR2 are SGHVS and FNYEAQ. Trimming took 2 bases from V and 6 from J; bases not matched to a gene: 11. This CDR3 is 17 amino acids long. CDR3 loop: CASSLFESGSIAGELFF. The CDR3 nucleotides are TGTGCCAGCAGCTTATTTGAGAGCGGGAGTATAGCCGGGGAGCTGTTTTTT.

The chain joins TRBV27 to TRBJ2-7; no firm D call. The CDR3 consists of 17 residues. Trimming left V 0 bases short and J 4 bases short, with 19 bases between. Per germline, CDR1 MNHEY and CDR2 SMNVEV (reference sequence). CDR3 in DNA: TGTGCCAGCAGTTTATCGGGCAGTTCCTCTCTAGGTTACGAGCAGTACGTC. Amino acids: CASSLSGSSSLGYEQYV.

The rearrangement joins TRBV2 to TRBJ2-3, with D unresolved. Germline CDR1 SNHLY, CDR2 FYNNEI. V lost 10 bases, J lost 5 bases, and 7 bases lay in between. The CDR3 covers 10 residues. The CDR3 here is CATQEDTQYF. For the CDR3, the DNA is TGTGCCACCCAGGAAGATACGCAGTATTTT.

This clonotype has only one observation. Possible read error: a much larger clone is one base away. The V gene is TRBV7-6, the J gene TRBJ1-2; TRBD1 aligns across 7 bases. The CDR3 loop spans 15 amino acids. CDR1 SGHVS and CDR2 FNYEAQ come from the germline V gene. CDR3 loop: CASSKQQGPTYGYSF. The CDR3, as DNA: TGTGCCAGCAGTAAACAACAGGGGCCCACTTATGGCTACAGCTTC. The whole variable domain, remainder taken from reference TRBV7-6 and TRBJ1-2, is GAGVSQSPRYKVTKRGQDVALRCDPISGHVSLYWYRQALGQGPEFLTYFNYEAQQDKSGLPNDRFSAERPEGSISTLTIQRTEQRDSAMYRCASSKQQGPTYGYSFGSGTRLTVV.

The gene calls are TRBV6-5 and TRBJ2-2; TRBD1 aligns across 9 bases. The ends lost 0 bases at V and 5 bases at J; junction bases unmatched: 7. Germline assignment: CDR1 MNHEY and CDR2 SVGAGI. There are 17 residues in the CDR3. CDR3 in amino acids: CASSYSGTGRGTGELFF. CDR3 nucleotide sequence: TGTGCCAGCAGTTACTCCGGGACAGGGAGGGGAACCGGGGAGCTGTTTTTT.

This rearrangement joins TRBV7-9 to TRBJ1-2; a weak D match, TRBD1 (6 bases). The V gene lost 5 bases and the J gene lost 7 bases, with 14 bases spanning the gap. The CDR3 covers 13 residues. The germline V gene has CDR1 SEHNR and CDR2 FQNEAQ (reference sequence). The CDR3 nucleotides are TGTGCCAGCAGCCAACAGGGAATTTTTGGCTACACCTTC. Residues: CASSQQGIFGYTF.

The table lists this clonotype with many counts. The gene calls are TRBV7-8 and TRBJ2-2, with D perhaps TRBD2 (5 bases). The length of the CDR3 is 13 residues. Germline-derived CDR1 and CDR2 are SGHVS and FQNEAQ. V shed 3 bases and J shed 4 bases, with 6 bases lying between them. The CDR3, as DNA: TGTGCCAGCAGCTTCAGCGGCACCGGGGAGCTGTTTTTT. The encoded protein is CASSFSGTGELFF.

A single count supports this clonotype. The chain employs TRBV5-4 and TRBJ1-1, with D perhaps matching TRBD1 (5 bases). The CDR3 contains 12 residues. Germline values: CDR1 SGHNT, CDR2 YYREEE (reference sequence). Trimming pared 4 bases from V and 6 bases from J, leaving 10 bases between. The CDR3 loop reads CASSGTGAEAFF. DNA of the CDR3: TGTGCCAGCAGCGGGACTGGGGCTGAAGCTTTCTTT.

This clonotype has only a few counts. The chain carries TRBV6-5 and TRBJ1-4, with a tentative D call TRBD1 (6 bases). The germline V gene has CDR1 MNHEY and CDR2 SVGAGI. The CDR3 runs 15 residues. Trimming stripped 6 bases from V and 6 bases from J, with 17 bases between. DNA of the CDR3: TGTGCCAGCAGCCCTTTTTGGGGGCGGGATGAAAAACTGTTTTTT. Residues: CASSPFWGRDEKLFF.